What follows is one TCR beta chain and its context. Its target is not known. The CDR3 has 19 amino acids. Germline V gives CDR1 DFQATT, CDR2 SNEGSKA (reference sequence). The data stem from a study of CXCR3-negative and CXCR3-positive naive CD8 T cells. Study summary: The dataset comprises approximately 140 million TRB reads in total, with about 1.5 +/- 0.3 million reads per library.

Researchers prepared the TRB cDNA libraries using 5' RACE with UMI labels. TCRdb re-called the 5' RACE reads; one entry per CDR3 protein, DNA not given. Found here are roughly 110,000 distinct CDR3 sequences; the top ten clones hold approximately 0.37%. Findings of the study overall: For naive cells, CXCR3-negative and CXCR3-positive subsets had similar TRBV-TRBJ usage; for memory cells, usage differed. TRB CDR3 hydrophobicity was greater in CXCR3-positive naive cells than in CXCR3-negative naive cells. Memory CD8+ cells had much lower diversity, and both naive subsets had comparably high diversity.

Naive CD8+ T lymphocytes were specified as CD45RO-CCR7+CD27+CD95-. The source of this sequence is a human donor in good health. Some clones in this sample may be carry-over from other donors' samples. The V and J genes are TRBV20-1 and TRBJ2-3; as DNA is missing, the TRBD2 call by TCRdb cannot be tested. Material: naive CXCR3+ CD8+ T cells from blood. Documented subset: CD45RO-CCR7+CD27+CD95- naive CD8+ T cells expressing CXCR3 (TNR3+). CDR3 protein: CSARDKEREGDYGTDTQYF.